This T cell receptor (beta chain) is from a study of cytomegalovirus exposure and HLA in healthy donors. A remark on this clone: No antigen is known for it.

The CDR3 has 16 residues. V lost 5 bases to trimming and J lost 0 bases; unmatched junction nucleotides: 4. Per the germline V gene, CDR1 is SGHTA and CDR2 is FQGNSA. The PCR contained 60 Vbeta and 13 Jbeta primers. Sequenced by immunoSEQ multiplex PCR; TCRdb stores in-frame clones only, minus some. The table shows 150,000 to 200,000 clones, with approximately 78% occurring only once. The study, taken as a whole, reports: Available immune exposure information was restricted to CMV serostatus only. Generally TCR sequences proved uncommon, though certain public TCRs appeared in numerous donors. The classifier reportedly diagnosed cytomegalovirus status with high specificity and sensitivity.

Specimen: PBMCs. The gene calls are TRBV7-2 and TRBJ1-6, with TRBD1 matching over 7 bases. This receptor was taken from a male donor in good health and CMV-seropositive. The CDR3 sequence is CASSLTGSSYNSPLHF. The CDR3 nucleotides are TGTGCCAGCAGCCTGACAGGGAGCTCCTATAATTCACCCCTCCACTTT. The full variable domain, rest sourced from reference TRBV7-2 and TRBJ1-6, is GAGVSQSPSNKVTEKGKDVELRCDPISGHTALYWYRQSLGQGLEFLIYFQGNSAPDKSGLPSDRFSAERTGGSVSTLTIQRTQQEDSAVYLCASSLTGSSYNSPLHFGNGTRLTVT.